Sequencing of this T cell receptor beta chain was carried out in a study of blood T cells in healthy people across ages. Study information: Template switching recovered approximately one barcoded beta molecule for every two T cells. Overall study results and limits: In these data, TCR beta diversity tracked strongly with naive T cell percentage.

Worth noting for this clonotype: Its specificity is not known.

A sample-barcoded 5' primer and a J-beta primer mix were used in a second PCR of roughly 7 to 12 cycles. MiXCR, run by TCRdb on the 5' RACE reads, gives a single entry per CDR3 protein. The repertoire includes 2 million or so distinct CDR3 sequences, less than 50% of them detected once, and more than 2% sits in the top ten. CDR3 length equals 16 residues. After removal of 4 bases from V and 4 bases from J, the junction contained 6 bases not matched to a gene. Germline V CDR1 and CDR2: SGDLS, YYNGEE. The sequenced material came from blood. The chain carries TRBV9 and TRBJ2-3; TRBD2 agrees at 13 bases. This clonotype was sampled from a middle-aged woman in good health. The CDR3 sequence is CASSSRLAGGPDTQYF. CDR3 DNA: TGTGCCAGCAGCTCCCGACTAGCGGGGGGCCCAGATACGCAGTATTTT.